This TCR beta chain was documented in a study of cytomegalovirus exposure and HLA in healthy donors. Study findings and constraints: Later findings reportedly placed an Asian-associated ancestry cluster below the approximately 620-donor mean for N-insertions. An analysis was carried out at a later point. It showed that HLA-associated TCR beta chains were more clonally expanded than equally common non-associated chains. What was likely a sequencing artifact was a cluster of highly shared sequence variants.

The PCR employed 60 Vbeta primers together with 13 Jbeta primers. Libraries were prepared by immunoSEQ multiplex PCR; TCRdb keeps only in-frame clonotypes and omits some of them. The sample has around 76,000 clones, 65% to 75% seen once. Germline V gene sequence: CDR1 MDHEN, CDR2 SYDVKM. V shed 4 bases and J shed 6 bases, with 12 bases lying between them. This CDR3 contains 13 residues. A remark on this clone: Antigen: not known.

This rearrangement joins TRBV28 to TRBJ1-1, with D possibly being TRBD1 (5 bases). The sequenced sample was PBMCs. The TCR sequence derives from a middle-aged man in good health and CMV-seropositive. The CDR3 DNA reads TGTGCCAGCAGTTCCGGGGGGATCCCTGAAGCTTTCTTT. This codes for CASSSGGIPEAFF.